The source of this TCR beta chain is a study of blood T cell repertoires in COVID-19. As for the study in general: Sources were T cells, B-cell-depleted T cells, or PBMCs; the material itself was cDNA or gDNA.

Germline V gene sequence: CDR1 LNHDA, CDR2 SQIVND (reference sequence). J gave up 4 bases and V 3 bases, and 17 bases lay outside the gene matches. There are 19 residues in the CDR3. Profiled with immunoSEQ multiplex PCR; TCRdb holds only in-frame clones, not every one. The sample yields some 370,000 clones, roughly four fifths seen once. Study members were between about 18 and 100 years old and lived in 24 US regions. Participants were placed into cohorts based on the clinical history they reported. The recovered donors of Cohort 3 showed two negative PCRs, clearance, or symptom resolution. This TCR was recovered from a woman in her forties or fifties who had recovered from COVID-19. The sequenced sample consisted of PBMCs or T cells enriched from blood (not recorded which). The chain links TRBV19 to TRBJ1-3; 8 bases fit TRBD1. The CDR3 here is CASSINLGQADRGGNTIYF. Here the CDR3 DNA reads TGTGCCAGTAGTATCAATCTGGGACAGGCCGATCGAGGAGGAAACACCATATATTTT.